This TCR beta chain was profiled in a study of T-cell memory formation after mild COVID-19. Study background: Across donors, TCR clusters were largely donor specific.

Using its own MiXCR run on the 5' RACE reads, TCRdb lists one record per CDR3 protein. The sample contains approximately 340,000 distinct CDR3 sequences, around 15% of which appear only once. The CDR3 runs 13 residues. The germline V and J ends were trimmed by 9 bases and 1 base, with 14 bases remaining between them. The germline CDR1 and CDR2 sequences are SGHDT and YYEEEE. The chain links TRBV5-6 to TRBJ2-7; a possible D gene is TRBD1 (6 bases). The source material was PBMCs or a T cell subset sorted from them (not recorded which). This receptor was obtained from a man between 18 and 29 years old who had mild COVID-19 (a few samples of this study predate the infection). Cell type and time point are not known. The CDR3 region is CATKARGSYEQYV. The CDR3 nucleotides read TGTGCCACCAAGGCGAGGGGGTCCTACGAGCAGTACGTC.